This T cell receptor (beta chain) was documented in a study of blood T cell repertoires in COVID-19. Overall study context: The United States, Italy and Spain provided the acute and convalescent COVID-19 samples.

In the original analysis: Amplification of reference gene primers provided the estimated nucleated cell counts. This table comes from immunoSEQ multiplex PCR, and its TCRdb copy is limited to in-frame clones, with some not included. V, J and clone size are taken as reported in that table, and D and trimming were inferred from the DNA itself. The sample has 200,000 to 250,000 clones; around 82% are singletons. Germline V gene data show CDR1 as LGHDT and CDR2 as YNNKEL (reference sequence). The CDR3 contains 13 residues. Deletions cut 1 base from V and 4 bases from J, with 7 bases between. The specimen was peripheral blood. J is TRBJ1-2 and V is TRBV3-1 (or the pseudogene TRBV3-2), with unresolved D. The source of this sequence is an elderly woman with active or convalescent COVID-19. The CDR3 loop is CASSQAQSYGYTF. The CDR3 DNA follows: TGTGCCAGCAGCCAAGCTCAGTCCTATGGCTACACCTTC.